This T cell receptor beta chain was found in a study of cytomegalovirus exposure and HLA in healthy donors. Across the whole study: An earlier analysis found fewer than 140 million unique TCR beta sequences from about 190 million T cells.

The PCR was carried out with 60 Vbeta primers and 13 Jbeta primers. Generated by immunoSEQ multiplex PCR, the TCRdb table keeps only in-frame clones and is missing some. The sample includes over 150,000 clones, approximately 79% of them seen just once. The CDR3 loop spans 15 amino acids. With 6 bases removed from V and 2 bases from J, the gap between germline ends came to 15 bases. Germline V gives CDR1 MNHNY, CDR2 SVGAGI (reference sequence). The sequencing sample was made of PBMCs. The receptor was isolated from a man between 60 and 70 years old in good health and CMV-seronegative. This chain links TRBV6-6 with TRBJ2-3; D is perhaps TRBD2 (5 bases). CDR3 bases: TGTGCCAGCAGCCAACCCTCGGGGTCCACAGATACGCAGTATTTT. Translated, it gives CASSQPSGSTDTQYF.